Listed below are T cell receptor beta chains from one sample, sequenced in a study of neoadjuvant anti-PD-1 for oral cavity cancer. Method: immunoSEQ multiplex PCR; TCRdb's copy keeps in-frame clones and lacks some. The table shows around 67,000 clones, with roughly 90% occurring only once. Sequencing used PBMCs, obtained after nivolumab (anti-PD-1) treatment. The origin of the receptors is a person aged 35-79 years with oral cavity squamous cell carcinoma. The conserved cysteine and the conserved F or W are not part of the CDR3 here.

>TRBV5-4
ASTQPGGQAF
>TRBV5-1
ASSLLRGTDTQY
>TRBV19
ASKGHGYT
>TRBV7-9
ASSLNPWDRDSHTQY
>TRBV29-1
SATGWNTEAF
>TRBV5-4
ASNWDTTTGYT
>TRBV7-9
ASSLVQGAEKLF
>TRBV14
ASSRSGLYEQY
>TRBV7-3
ASSLDINNEQF
>TRBV28
ASRSGGRGYT
>TRBV7-9
ASSVQGNPYEQY
>TRBV19
ASSSEQGGTAPQH
>TRBV30
AWNVQWGGF
>TRBV7-3
ASSPQPSTANTEAF
>TRBV19
ASSPGTGPYEQY
>TRBV5-1
ASSSGRATDTQY
>TRBV5-1
ASSAPGTSGPDTQY
>TRBV7-9
ASSFRQTGRNTEAF
>TRBV7-9
ASSMRTSAGGEQY
>TRBV5-6
ASSLVGAPGNTIY
>TRBV5-1
ASSARRGQIAGGPTDTQY
>TRBV2
ASTRGEETQY
>TRBV5-5
ASSLTGAEAQY
>TRBV7-6
ASSWGGYQESQY
>TRBV5-6
ASVGTGVDYGYT
>TRBV10-3
ATREWQSEKLF
>TRBV2
ASSEQGGGNTIY
>TRBV5-4
ASRPPAQREGNEQF
>TRBV7-3
ASSSNRLEGNEQF
>TRBV9
ASSPAWGGSSYNEQF
>TRBV4-2
ASSQPEYGYT
>TRBV19
ASSTGQGAINEKLF
>TRBV4-1
ASSQGRQGDYGYT
>TRBV5-6
ASSLTANNSPLH
>TRBV5-1
ASSHGLEGTGELF
>TRBV4-2
ASSQEGTEQF
>TRBV6-5
ASSGSGTQTETQY
>TRBV7-2
ASSQDDRAYTEAF
>TRBV30
AWSVQVNTEAF
>TRBV9
ASSVEPGQGSSYNSPLH
>TRBV30
AWSSGPRNTEAF
>TRBV9
ASSVGGSGPGELF
>TRBV29-1
SVSAGSSGNTIY
>TRBV9
ASSVGDRGFYGYT
>TRBV11-1
ASSLSGYEQY